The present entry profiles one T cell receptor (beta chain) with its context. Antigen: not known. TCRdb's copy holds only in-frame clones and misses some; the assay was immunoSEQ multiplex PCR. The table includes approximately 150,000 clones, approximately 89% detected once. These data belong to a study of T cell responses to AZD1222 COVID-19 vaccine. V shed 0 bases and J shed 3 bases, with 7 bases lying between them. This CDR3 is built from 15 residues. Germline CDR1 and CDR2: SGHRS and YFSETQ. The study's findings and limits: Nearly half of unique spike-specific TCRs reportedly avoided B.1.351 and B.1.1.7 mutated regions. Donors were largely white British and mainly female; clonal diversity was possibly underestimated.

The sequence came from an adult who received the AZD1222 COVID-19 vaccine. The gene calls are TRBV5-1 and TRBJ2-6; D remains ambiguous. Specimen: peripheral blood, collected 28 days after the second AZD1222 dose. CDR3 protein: CASSLGAHGANVLTF. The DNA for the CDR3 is TGCGCCAGCAGCTTGGGGGCCCATGGGGCCAACGTCCTGACTTTC.